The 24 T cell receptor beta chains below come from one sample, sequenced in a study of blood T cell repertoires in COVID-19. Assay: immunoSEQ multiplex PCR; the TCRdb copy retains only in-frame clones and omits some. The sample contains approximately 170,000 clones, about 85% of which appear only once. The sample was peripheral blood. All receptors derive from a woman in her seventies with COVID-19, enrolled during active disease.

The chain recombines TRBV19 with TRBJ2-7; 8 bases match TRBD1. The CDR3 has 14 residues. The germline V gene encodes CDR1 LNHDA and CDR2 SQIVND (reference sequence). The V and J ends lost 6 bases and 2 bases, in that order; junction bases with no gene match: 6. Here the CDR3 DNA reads TGTGCCAGTAGCGGACAGGGTCCAACCTACGAGCAGTACTTC. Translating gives CASSGQGPTYEQYF.

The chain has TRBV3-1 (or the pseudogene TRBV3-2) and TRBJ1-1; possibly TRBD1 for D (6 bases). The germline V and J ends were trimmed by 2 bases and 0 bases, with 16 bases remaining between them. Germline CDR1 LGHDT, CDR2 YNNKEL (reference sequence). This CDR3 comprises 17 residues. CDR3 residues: CASSQMARGPMNTEAFF. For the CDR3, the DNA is TGTGCCAGCAGCCAAATGGCCAGGGGTCCCATGAACACTGAAGCTTTCTTT.

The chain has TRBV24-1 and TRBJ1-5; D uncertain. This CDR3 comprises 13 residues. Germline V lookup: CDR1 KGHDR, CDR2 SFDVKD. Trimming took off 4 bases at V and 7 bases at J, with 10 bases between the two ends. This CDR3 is CATSDHTGQPQHF. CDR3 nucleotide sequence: TGTGCCACCAGTGACCATACCGGGCAGCCCCAGCATTTT.

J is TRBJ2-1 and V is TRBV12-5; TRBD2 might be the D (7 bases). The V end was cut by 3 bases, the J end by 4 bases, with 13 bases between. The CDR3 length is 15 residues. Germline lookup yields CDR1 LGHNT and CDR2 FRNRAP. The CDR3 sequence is CASGFGEGVYNEQFF. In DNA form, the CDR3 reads TGTGCTAGTGGTTTTGGGGAGGGGGTTTACAATGAGCAGTTCTTC. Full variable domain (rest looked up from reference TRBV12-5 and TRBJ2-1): DARVTQTPRHKVTEMGQEVTMRCQPILGHNTVFWYRQTMMQGLELLAYFRNRAPLDDSGMPKDRFSAEMPDATLATLKIQPSEPRDSAVYFCASGFGEGVYNEQFFGPGTRLTVL.

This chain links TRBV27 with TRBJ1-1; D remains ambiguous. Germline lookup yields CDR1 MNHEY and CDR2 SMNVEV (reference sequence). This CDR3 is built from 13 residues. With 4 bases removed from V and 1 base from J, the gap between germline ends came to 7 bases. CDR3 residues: CASSSRANTEAFF. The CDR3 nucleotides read TGTGCCAGCAGTTCGAGAGCGAACACTGAAGCTTTCTTT.

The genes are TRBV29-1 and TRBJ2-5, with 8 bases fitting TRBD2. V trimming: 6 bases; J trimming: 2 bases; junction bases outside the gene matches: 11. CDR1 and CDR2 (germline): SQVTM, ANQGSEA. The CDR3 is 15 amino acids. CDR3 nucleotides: TGCAGCGTCCCCCGGGAGGGGGGAGTACAAGAGACCCAGTACTTC. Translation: CSVPREGGVQETQYF.

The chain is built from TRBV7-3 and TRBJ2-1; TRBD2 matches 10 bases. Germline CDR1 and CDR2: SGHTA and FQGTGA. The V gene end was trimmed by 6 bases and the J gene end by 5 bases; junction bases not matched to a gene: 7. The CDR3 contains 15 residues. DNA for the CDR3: TGTGCCAGCAGTTTTAGCGGGGGGTCCCACAATGAGCAGTTCTTC. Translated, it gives CASSFSGGSHNEQFF.

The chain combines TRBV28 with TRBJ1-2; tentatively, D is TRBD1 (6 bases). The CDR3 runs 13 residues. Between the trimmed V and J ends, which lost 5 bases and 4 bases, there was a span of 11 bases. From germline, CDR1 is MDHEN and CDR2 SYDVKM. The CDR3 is CASSIKGGYGYTF. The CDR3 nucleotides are TGTGCCAGCAGTATAAAAGGGGGCTATGGCTACACCTTC.

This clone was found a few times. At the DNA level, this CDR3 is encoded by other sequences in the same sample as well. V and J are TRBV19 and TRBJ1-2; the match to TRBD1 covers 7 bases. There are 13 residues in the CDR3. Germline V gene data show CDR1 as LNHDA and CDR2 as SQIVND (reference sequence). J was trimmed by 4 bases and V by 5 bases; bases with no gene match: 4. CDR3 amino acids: CASSGTGAYGYTF. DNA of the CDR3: TGTGCCAGTAGTGGAACAGGGGCCTATGGCTACACCTTC.

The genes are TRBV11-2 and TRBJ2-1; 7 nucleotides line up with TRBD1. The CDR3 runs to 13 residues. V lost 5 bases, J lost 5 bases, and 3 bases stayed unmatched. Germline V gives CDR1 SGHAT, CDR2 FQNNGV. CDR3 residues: CASSLGQDNEQFF. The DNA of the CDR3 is TGTGCCAGCAGCCTCGGACAGGACAATGAGCAGTTCTTC.

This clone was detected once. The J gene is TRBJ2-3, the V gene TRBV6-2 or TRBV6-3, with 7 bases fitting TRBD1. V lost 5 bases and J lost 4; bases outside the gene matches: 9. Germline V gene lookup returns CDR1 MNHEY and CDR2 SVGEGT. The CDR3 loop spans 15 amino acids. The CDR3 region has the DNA TGTGCCAGCAGTCTTATTTATCAGGGGGCAGATACGCAGTATTTT. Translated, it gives CASSLIYQGADTQYF.

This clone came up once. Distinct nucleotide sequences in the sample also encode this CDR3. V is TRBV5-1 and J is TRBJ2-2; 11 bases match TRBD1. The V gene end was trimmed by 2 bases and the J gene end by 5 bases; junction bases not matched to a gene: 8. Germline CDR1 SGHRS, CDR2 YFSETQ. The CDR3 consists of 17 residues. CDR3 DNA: TGCGCCAGCAGCTTCGTGTTTGGGACAGGGGGAACCGGGGAGCTGTTTTTT. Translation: CASSFVFGTGGTGELFF.

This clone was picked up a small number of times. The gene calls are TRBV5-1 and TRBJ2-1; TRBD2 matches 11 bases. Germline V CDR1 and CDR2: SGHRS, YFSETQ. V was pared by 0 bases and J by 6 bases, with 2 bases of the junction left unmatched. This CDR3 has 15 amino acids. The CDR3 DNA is TGCGCCAGCAGCTTGGTGACTAGCGGGGCCAATGAGCAGTTCTTC. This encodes CASSLVTSGANEQFF.

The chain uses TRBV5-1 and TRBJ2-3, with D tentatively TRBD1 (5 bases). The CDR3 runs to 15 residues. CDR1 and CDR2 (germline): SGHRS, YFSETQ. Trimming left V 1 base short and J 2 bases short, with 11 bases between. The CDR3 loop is CASSLSRAPTDTQYF. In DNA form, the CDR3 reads TGCGCCAGCAGCTTGAGCAGGGCTCCCACAGATACGCAGTATTTT.

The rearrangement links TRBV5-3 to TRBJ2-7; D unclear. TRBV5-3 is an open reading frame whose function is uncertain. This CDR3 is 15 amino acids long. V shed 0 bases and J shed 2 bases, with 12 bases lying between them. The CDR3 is CARSLAVSPTYEQYF. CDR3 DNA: TGTGCCAGAAGCTTGGCCGTAAGCCCGACCTACGAGCAGTACTTC.

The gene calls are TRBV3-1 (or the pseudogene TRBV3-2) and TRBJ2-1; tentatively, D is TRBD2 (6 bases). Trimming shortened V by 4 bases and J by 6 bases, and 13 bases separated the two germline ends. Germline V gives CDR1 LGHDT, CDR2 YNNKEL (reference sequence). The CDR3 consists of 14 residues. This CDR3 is CASSLRGSGNEQFF. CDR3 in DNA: TGTGCCAGCAGCCTTCGGGGGTCCGGCAATGAGCAGTTCTTC.

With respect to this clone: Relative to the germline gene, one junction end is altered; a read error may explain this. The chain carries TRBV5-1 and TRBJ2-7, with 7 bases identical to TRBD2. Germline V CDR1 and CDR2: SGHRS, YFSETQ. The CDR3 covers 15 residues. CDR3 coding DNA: TGCGCCCGCAGCTGGGGGGGGGACCCTAGGTACGAGCAGTACTTC. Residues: CARSWGGDPRYEQYF.

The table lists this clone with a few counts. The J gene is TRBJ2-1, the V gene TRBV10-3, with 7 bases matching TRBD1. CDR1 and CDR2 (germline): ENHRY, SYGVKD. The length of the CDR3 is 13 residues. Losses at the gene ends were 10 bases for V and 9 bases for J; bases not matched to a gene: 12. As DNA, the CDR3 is TGTGCCACCGCATTTGGACAGGATGCTGAGCAGTTCTTC. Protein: CATAFGQDAEQFF.

The CDR3 sequence: CATKQGVTDTQYF. The DNA of the CDR3 is TGTGCCACGAAACAGGGGGTAACAGATACGCAGTATTTT. The chain has TRBV19 and TRBJ2-3; 8 positions agree with TRBD1. V gave up 10 bases and J gave up 3 bases; unmatched junction bases: 6. The CDR3 extends over 13 amino acids. The V gene's germline CDR1 is LNHDA and CDR2 SQIVND (reference sequence).

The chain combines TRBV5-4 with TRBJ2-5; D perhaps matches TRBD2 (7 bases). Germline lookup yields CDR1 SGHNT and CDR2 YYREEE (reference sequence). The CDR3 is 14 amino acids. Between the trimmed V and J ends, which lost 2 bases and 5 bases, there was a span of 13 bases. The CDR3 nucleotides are TGTGCCAGCAGCTTTAAGGGGGGGTCGGAGACCCAGTACTTC. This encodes CASSFKGGSETQYF.

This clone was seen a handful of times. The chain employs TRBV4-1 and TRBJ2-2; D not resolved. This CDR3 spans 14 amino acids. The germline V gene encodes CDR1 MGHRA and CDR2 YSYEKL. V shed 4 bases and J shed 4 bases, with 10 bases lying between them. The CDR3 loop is CASSPLALTGELFF. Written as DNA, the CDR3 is TGCGCCAGCAGCCCATTGGCCCTCACCGGGGAGCTGTTTTTT.

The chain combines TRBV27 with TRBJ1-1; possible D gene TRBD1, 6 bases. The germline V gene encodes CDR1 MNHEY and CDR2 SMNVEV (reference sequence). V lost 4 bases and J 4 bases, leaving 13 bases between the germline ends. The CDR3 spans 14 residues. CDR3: CASSSTGSGTEAFF. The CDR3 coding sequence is TGTGCCAGCAGTTCGACAGGCTCTGGCACTGAAGCTTTCTTT.

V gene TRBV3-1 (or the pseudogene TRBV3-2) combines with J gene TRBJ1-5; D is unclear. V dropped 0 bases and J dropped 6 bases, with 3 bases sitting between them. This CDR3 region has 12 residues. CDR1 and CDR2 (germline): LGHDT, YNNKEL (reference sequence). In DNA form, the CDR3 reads TGTGCCAGCAGCCAAGATCGTCAGCCCCAGCATTTT. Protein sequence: CASSQDRQPQHF.

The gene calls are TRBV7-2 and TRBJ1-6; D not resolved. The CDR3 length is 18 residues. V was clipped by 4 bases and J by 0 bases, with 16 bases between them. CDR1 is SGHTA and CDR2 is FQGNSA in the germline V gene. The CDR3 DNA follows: TGTGCCAGCAGCTCACACGGTCGGTCTAGCTCCTATAATTCACCCCTCCACTTT. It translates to CASSSHGRSSSYNSPLHF.